This TCR beta chain stems from a study of T cell responses to AZD1222 COVID-19 vaccine. Repertoires were generated with immunoSEQ multiplex PCR, while TCRdb's copy carries only in-frame clones and drops some. The repertoire holds roughly 170,000 clones, 88% seen once, with 0.49% in the top ten. Germline assignment: CDR1 SNHLY and CDR2 FYNNEI. CDR3 length: 15 residues. Trimming took off 3 bases at V and 2 bases at J, with 13 bases between the two ends. Worth noting for this clone: What it recognizes is unknown.

Findings of the study overall: Sampling captured repertoires only after the peak T cell response. Receipt of two AZD1222 doses was followed by a rise in Spike-specific TCR breadth and depth. Reportedly, nearly half of unique spike TCRs recognized epitopes outside B.1.351/B.1.1.7 mutations. Across the whole spike, CD4 TCRs peaked at regions 160-218 and 743-854.

The chain uses TRBV2 and TRBJ1-2, with D maybe TRBD1 (5 bases). Source: peripheral blood, taken on day 0 of AZD1222 vaccination. The sequence was collected from an adult in good health. The CDR3 DNA sequence: TGTGCCAGCAGTGATAAGGCAGGGCGAAACTATGGCTACACCTTC. Translating gives CASSDKAGRNYGYTF.